This T cell receptor (beta chain) originates from a study of blood T cell repertoires in COVID-19. Here immunoSEQ multiplex PCR was the method, and the copy in TCRdb shows in-frame clones only, minus some. The table has about 300,000 clones, just under 90% seen once. The CDR3 totals 16 residues. The germline V gene encodes CDR1 KGHSH and CDR2 LQKENI. V shed 2 bases and J shed 1 base, with 11 bases lying between them. This clone was seen a single time. The chain has TRBV18 and TRBJ2-2; no clear D. What was sequenced was PBMCs or T cells enriched from blood (not recorded which). This sequence originates from a woman in her fifties or sixties who had been exposed to COVID-19. The CDR3 DNA is TGTGCCAGCTCACCAAGCGCGGTCCAGAACACCGGGGAGCTGTTTTTT. Translation gives CASSPSAVQNTGELFF.